One and the same sample provided the 11 T cell receptor beta chains below, sequenced in a study of control samples from healthy donors and cancer patients. Produced via immunoSEQ multiplex PCR; TCRdb's table is partial and in-frame only. Of more than 95,000 clones in the sample, 85% to 95% are singletons; the top ten hold approximately 7.6%. Sequences were obtained from blood. All receptors come from a man aged 18 to 35 in good health.

This chain connects TRBV29-1 to TRBJ2-7; no firm D call. V was clipped by 5 bases and J by 0 bases, with 8 bases between them. CDR1 is SQVTM and CDR2 is ANQGSEA in the germline V gene. The CDR3 sequence is 12 residues long. The chain's CDR3 is CSVQESSYEQYF. The CDR3 DNA is TGCAGCGTTCAGGAGAGCTCCTACGAGCAGTACTTC.

V gene TRBV3-1 (or the pseudogene TRBV3-2) combines with J gene TRBJ1-1, with TRBD1 identical over 8 bases. Germline V gene sequence: CDR1 LGHDT, CDR2 YNNKEL (reference sequence). This CDR3 contains 14 residues. V trimming: 6 bases; J trimming: 4 bases; junction bases outside the gene matches: 7. CDR3 amino acids: CASRLQGGGTEAFF. In DNA, the CDR3 is TGTGCCAGCAGACTACAGGGGGGCGGCACTGAAGCTTTCTTT.

This clone was picked up one time. CDR3 amino acids: CASSLETPQETQYF. The CDR3 region has the DNA TGTGCCAGCAGCTTGGAGACACCTCAAGAGACCCAGTACTTC. The rearrangement uses TRBV5-5 and TRBJ2-5, with unresolved D. This CDR3 is built from 14 residues. CDR1 SGHKS and CDR2 YYEKEE come from the germline V gene (reference sequence). V lost 0 bases to trimming and J lost 2 bases, with 8 bases between them.

V is TRBV1 and J is TRBJ2-3. TRBV1 represents a pseudogene. This CDR3 has 15 amino acids. CDR3: CTSSQDLGSTDTQYF. DNA for the CDR3: TGCACCAGCAGCCAAGATCTGGGTAGCACAGATACGCAGTATTTT.

V and J are TRBV30 and TRBJ1-6; maybe TRBD1 (5 bases). CDR1 is GTSNPN, CDR2 SVGIG, per germline (reference sequence). V lost 8 bases, J lost 7 bases, and 33 bases lay in between. CDR3 size: 19 residues. CDR3 loop: CASSEGYNGGNLWNSPLHF. CDR3 sequence (DNA): TGTGCCAGCAGTGAGGGGTACAACGGTGGGAACCTATGGAATTCACCCCTCCACTTT.

The J gene is TRBJ2-2, the V gene TRBV7-9; 9 bases agree with TRBD1. Trimming removed 5 bases from V and 6 bases from J; junction bases left unmatched: 4. Germline V CDR1 and CDR2: SEHNR, FQNEAQ (reference sequence). This CDR3 spans 14 amino acids. In nucleotides, the CDR3 is TGTGCCAGCAGCCTAACAGGGGGCCCCGGGGAGCTGTTTTTT. Its protein is CASSLTGGPGELFF.

The chain employs TRBV4-1 and TRBJ2-1; possibly TRBD1 for D (5 bases). Deletions cut 5 bases from V and 4 bases from J, with 9 bases between. Per germline, CDR1 MGHRA and CDR2 YSYEKL. This CDR3 contains 13 residues. CDR3 nucleotide sequence: TGCGCCAGCAGCACTCGACAGTACAATGAGCAGTTCTTC. Its translation is CASSTRQYNEQFF.

This chain joins TRBV7-9 and TRBJ2-7; D might be TRBD1 or TRBD2, each matching 5 bases. The V gene lost 5 bases and the J gene lost 7 bases, with 24 bases spanning the gap. The germline gives CDR1 SEHNR, CDR2 FQNEAQ (reference sequence). This CDR3 contains 16 residues. CDR3 protein: CASSQVGRGDGYEQYF. The CDR3 DNA is TGTGCCAGCAGCCAAGTGGGACGGGGTGACGGTTATGAGCAGTACTTC.

The chain joins TRBV24-1 to TRBJ2-5, with D possibly matching TRBD1 (6 bases). CDR1 KGHDR and CDR2 SFDVKD come from the germline V gene. V gave up 3 bases and J gave up 5 bases, with 9 bases separating them. CDR3 length: 13 amino acids. CDR3 in amino acids: CATSDTGLETQYF. As DNA, the CDR3 is TGTGCCACCAGTGATACAGGGTTGGAGACCCAGTACTTC.

The V gene is TRBV25-1, the J gene TRBJ1-1; possible D gene TRBD1, 6 bases. The V end was cut by 1 base, the J end by 1 base, with 19 bases between. CDR3 length: 18 amino acids. The germline gives CDR1 MGHDK, CDR2 SYGVNS. In DNA form, the CDR3 reads TGTGCCAGCAGTGAATTTAGTCTCACAGGGCTTAGGAACACTGAAGCTTTCTTT. Amino acids: CASSEFSLTGLRNTEAFF. Based on the CDR3 plus reference TRBV25-1 and TRBJ1-1, the full variable domain is EADIYQTPRYLVIGTGKKITLECSQTMGHDKMYWYQQDPGMELHLIHYSYGVNSTEKGDLSSESTVSRIRTEHFPLTLESARPSHTSQYLCASSEFSLTGLRNTEAFFGQGTRLTVV.

The rearrangement links TRBV5-1 to TRBJ2-2, with 7 bases that match TRBD1. The CDR3 is made up of 15 amino acids. J gave up 6 bases and V 4 bases, and 9 bases lay outside the gene matches. Germline CDR1 and CDR2: SGHRS and YFSETQ. In DNA, the CDR3 is TGCGCCAGCAGCCCAGACTACAGGGGTCCCGGGGAGCTGTTTTTT. This translates into CASSPDYRGPGELFF. Full variable domain (outside the CDR3, taken from reference TRBV5-1 and TRBJ2-2): KAGVTQTPRYLIKTRGQQVTLSCSPISGHRSVSWYQQTPGQGLQFLFEYFSETQRNKGNFPGRFSGRQFSNSRSEMNVSTLELGDSALYLCASSPDYRGPGELFFGEGSRLTVL.